This TCR beta chain was sequenced during a study of control samples from healthy donors and cancer patients (dated by TCRdb to about 2020). Library construction relied on the immunoSEQ multiplex PCR assay. TCRdb carries this immuneACCESS record with in-frame sequences only. Its versions omit some clonotypes, under half of them owing to an unresolved V gene in the studies checked, with the rest unexplained. Counted in this sample were some 120,000 clones; 90% of them appeared once. The ten largest clonotypes hold less than 2.5% of the sample. The germline V gene provides CDR1 MNHEY and CDR2 SVGAGI. V was cut back by 6 bases and J by 5 bases, leaving a gap of 13 bases between them. Counted from cysteine to phenylalanine, this CDR3 has 14 amino acids. The sequence is cut down to CDR3 DNA, 42 bases in frame from base 1. In its sample, this clone was seen a few times. Its antigen remains undetermined. No base-level quality is on record; no much larger clone is a single base apart.

Here the chain combines TRBV6-5 and TRBJ2-2; a confident D gene designation cannot be given. The source material was blood. The sequence was collected from a man younger than 35 in good health. In nucleotide form, the sequence is TGTGCCAGCAGCTTACGTTTATCGACCGGGGAGCTGTTTTTT. It specifies CASSLRLSTGELFF.